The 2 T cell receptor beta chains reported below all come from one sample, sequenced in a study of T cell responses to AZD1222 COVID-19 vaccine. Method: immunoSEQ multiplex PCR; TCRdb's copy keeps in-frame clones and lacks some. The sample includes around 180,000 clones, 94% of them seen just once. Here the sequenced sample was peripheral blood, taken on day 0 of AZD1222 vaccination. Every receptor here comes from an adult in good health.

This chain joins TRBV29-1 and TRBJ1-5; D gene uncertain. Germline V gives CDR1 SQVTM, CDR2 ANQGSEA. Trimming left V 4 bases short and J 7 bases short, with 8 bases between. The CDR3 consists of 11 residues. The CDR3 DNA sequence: TGCAGCGTTGGGTGGAGCCAGCCCCAGCATTTT. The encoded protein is CSVGWSQPQHF.

In DNA, the CDR3 is TGTGCCAGCAGTTACTCGACAGGGCGCGGCTATGGCTACACCTTC. As protein: CASSYSTGRGYGYTF. J is TRBJ1-2 and V is TRBV6-6, with 7 bases identical to TRBD1. The V gene's germline CDR1 is MNHNY and CDR2 SVGAGI (reference sequence). V lost 0 bases to trimming and J lost 4 bases; unmatched junction nucleotides: 5. The CDR3 loop spans 15 amino acids.